This T cell receptor beta chain emerged from a study of blood T cell repertoires in COVID-19. Study in general: Collection of acute and convalescent COVID-19 samples took place in the United States, Italy and Spain. Sources were T cells, B-cell-depleted T cells, or PBMCs; the material itself was cDNA or gDNA.

The germline CDR1 and CDR2 sequences are SQVTM and ANQGSEA. V gave up 6 bases and J gave up 11 bases, with 17 bases separating them. The CDR3 sequence is 13 residues long. Recruited during active infection, patients (from Seattle) were subsequently followed longitudinally. As handled by the study authors: Amplification of reference gene primers provided the estimated nucleated cell counts. Here immunoSEQ multiplex PCR was the method, and the copy in TCRdb shows in-frame clones only, minus some. V and J calls and clone size come straight from that table; D and trimming were deduced from the DNA. This table has tens of thousands of clones, over 75% appearing once.

This sequence joins TRBV29-1 and TRBJ1-6; no firm D call. The clonotype originates from a man older than 75 with COVID-19, enrolled during active disease. Sequences were obtained from peripheral blood. The DNA of the CDR3 is TGCAGCGTGCGAATCCGGGAAGACACACCCCTCCACTTT. This sequence encodes CSVRIREDTPLHF. Based on the CDR3 plus reference TRBV29-1 and TRBJ1-6, the full variable domain is SAVISQKPSRDICQRGTSLTIQCQVDSQVTMMFWYRQQPGQSLTLIATANQGSEATYESGFVIDKFPISRPNLTFSTLTVSNMSPEDSSIYLCSVRIREDTPLHFGNGTRLTVT.